The clone carrying this T cell receptor (beta chain) is a singleton in its sample. V lost 3 bases to trimming and J lost 0 bases, with 14 bases between them. The germline V gene has CDR1 SGHVS and CDR2 FQNEAQ. The CDR3 is made up of 16 amino acids. TCRdb re-called the RT-PCR reads through MiXCR, storing one row per CDR3 protein. The sample comprises more than 600,000 distinct CDR3 sequences, approximately 15% of which are singletons, and 3% to 4.5% rests with the top ten. The sequence was obtained from a female donor in good health, serving as a healthy control. Sequences were obtained from memory CD4+ T cells from blood. The V and J genes are TRBV7-8 and TRBJ1-1; D not certain. The CDR3 protein is CASSFAGSDLNTEAFF. The CDR3 DNA is TGTGCCAGCAGCTTCGCCGGGTCCGATTTGAACACTGAAGCTTTCTTT.